Sequencing of this TCR beta chain was carried out in a study of blood T cell repertoires in COVID-19. Study-wide context: COVID-19 samples from acute and convalescent phases originated in the United States, Italy and Spain. T cells, B-cell-depleted T cells, or PBMCs supplied cDNA or gDNA.

CDR1 is SGDLS, CDR2 YYNGEE, per germline. The CDR3 runs 13 residues. V lost 2 bases to trimming and J lost 3 bases, with 6 bases between them. Original processing notes: How many nucleated cells were present was estimated from reference gene primer amplification. Using immunoSEQ multiplex PCR, the repertoire was profiled, and TCRdb retains in-frame clones only, with some absent. For V, J and clone size, that table is used; D and trimming come from the DNA. Among around 50,000 clones, just over 85% were seen once, and the ten largest hold under 3%. The material sequenced was peripheral blood. This receptor was taken from an elderly woman with acute or convalescent COVID-19. This sequence joins TRBV9 and TRBJ1-3, with D unclear. The CDR3 nucleotides are TGTGCCAGCAGCGTCGACAATGGAAACACCATATATTTT. Residues: CASSVDNGNTIYF.